These T cell receptor beta chains were read from a single sample in a study of CD8+ T cells in alopecia areata. Repertoires were generated with immunoSEQ multiplex PCR, while TCRdb's copy carries only in-frame clones and drops some. This sample has about 180,000 clones; approximately 55% occur once, and the top ten carry less than 14%. This specimen consisted of CD8+ T cells sorted from blood, obtained at week 24, from a patient treated with tofacitinib. Receptors originate from a human donor with alopecia areata. Each CDR3 is given with its conserved first and last residue. A D gene is named only where the DNA matches it firmly. The listing skips clone size in some rows; elsewhere it reads once, few, many or a size class.

j_gene	v_gene	abundance	d_gene	CDR3aa	CDR3nt
TRBJ2-5	TRBV4-3	NA	NA	CASSQDPGGETQYF	TGCGCCAGCAGCCAAGATCCCGGGGGTGAGACCCAGTACTTC
TRBJ1-5	TRBV10-2	once	NA	CASRGGNQPQHF	TGCGCCAGCAGGGGAGGCAATCAGCCCCAGCATTTT
TRBJ1-2	TRBV4-3	NA	NA	CASSQDQWGGYTF	TGCGCCAGCAGCCAAGATCAATGGGGAGGCTACACCTTC
TRBJ2-1	TRBV9	NA	TRBD2	CASSVGGGASNEQFF	TGTGCCAGCAGCGTAGGCGGGGGGGCCTCCAATGAGCAGTTCTTC
TRBJ2-7	TRBV2	NA	TRBD1	CASRGQGGLVGEQYF	TGTGCCAGCAGAGGACAGGGGGGACTGGTGGGCGAGCAGTACTTC
TRBJ1-2	TRBV6-5	NA	NA	CASSSYGYTF	TGTGCCAGCAGTTCTTATGGCTACACCTTC
TRBJ2-1	TRBV27	few	TRBD2	CASVSGNEQFF	TGTGCCAGCGTTAGCGGGAATGAGCAGTTCTTC
TRBJ2-7	TRBV29-1	NA	TRBD1	CSVPGQDPSFEQYF	TGCAGCGTCCCCGGACAGGACCCCTCCTTCGAGCAGTACTTC
TRBJ2-1	TRBV5-1	NA	TRBD2	CASSLIGLAGGYNEQFF	TGCGCCAGCAGCTTGATCGGACTAGCGGGGGGTTACAATGAGCAGTTCTTC
TRBJ1-2	TRBV13	NA	TRBD1	CASSLQTGSSGYTF	TGTGCCAGCAGCCTACAGACAGGGTCGAGTGGCTACACCTTC
TRBJ1-2	TRBV29-1	few	NA	CSVGGGRDYGYTF	TGCAGCGTTGGAGGGGGACGCGACTATGGCTACACCTTC
TRBJ1-1	TRBV30	NA	TRBD1	CACELTDRANTEAFF	TGTGCCTGTGAGCTCACGGACAGGGCGAACACTGAAGCTTTCTTT
TRBJ2-7	TRBV27	NA	TRBD1	CASSNRQGQYF	TGTGCCAGCAGTAACCGACAGGGGCAGTACTTC
TRBJ1-5	TRBV4-1	NA	NA	CASSQEKTVRIDQPQHF	TGCGCCAGCAGCCAAGAGAAGACAGTAAGGATAGATCAGCCCCAGCATTTT
TRBJ2-5	TRBV9	once	NA	CASSVDVGVQETQYF	TGTGCCAGCAGCGTAGATGTCGGGGTCCAAGAGACCCAGTACTTC
TRBJ2-1	TRBV7-8	NA	TRBD2	CASSTLAGAYNEQFF	TGTGCCAGCAGCACTCTAGCGGGGGCCTACAATGAGCAGTTCTTC
TRBJ1-5	TRBV5-6	NA	NA	CASSSQQWLSNQPQHF	TGTGCCAGCAGCTCGCAACAGTGGCTTAGCAATCAGCCCCAGCATTTT
TRBJ2-1	TRBV15	NA	NA	CATSRDLNEQFF	TGTGCCACCAGCAGAGATCTCAATGAGCAGTTCTTC
TRBJ1-4	TRBV15	NA	NA	CATSSQGSTNEKLFF	TGTGCCACCAGCAGCCAGGGCTCAACTAATGAAAAACTGTTTTTT
TRBJ2-3	TRBV6-1	few	TRBD1	CASSDGTDPSTDTQYF	TGTGCCAGCAGTGATGGGACAGACCCTAGCACAGATACGCAGTATTTT
TRBJ1-1	TRBV7-9	few	TRBD1	CASSNRQGKGTEAFF	TGTGCCAGCAGCAACCGACAGGGTAAAGGCACTGAAGCTTTCTTT
TRBJ2-1	TRBV5-1	few	TRBD1	CASSRDRNFHLNEQFF	TGCGCCAGCAGCCGGGACAGAAACTTCCACCTCAATGAGCAGTTCTTC
TRBJ1-5	TRBV7-8	NA	NA	CASSSAYYSNQPQHF	TGTGCCAGCAGCTCAGCATATTATAGCAATCAGCCCCAGCATTTT
TRBJ2-3	TRBV27	few	NA	CASGDRDTQYF	TGTGCCAGCGGGGATCGAGATACGCAGTATTTT
TRBJ2-3	TRBV5-4	NA	TRBD2	CASSPVGSGAGADTQYF	TGTGCCAGCAGCCCGGTGGGTAGCGGGGCAGGGGCAGATACGCAGTATTTT
TRBJ1-1	TRBV9	NA	NA	CASSVAAGNTEAFF	TGTGCCAGCAGCGTAGCGGCGGGGAACACTGAAGCTTTCTTT
TRBJ2-1	TRBV27	NA	NA	CASKKVGEQFF	TGTGCCAGCAAGAAGGTGGGGGAGCAGTTCTTC
TRBJ2-7	TRBV7-2	few	NA	CASSQTLYEQYF	TGTGCCAGCAGCCAAACACTCTACGAGCAGTACTTC
TRBJ2-2	TRBV11-2	NA	TRBD1	CASSPRTGNTGELFF	TGTGCCAGCAGCCCCCGGACAGGGAACACCGGGGAGCTGTTTTTT
TRBJ2-7	TRBV28	few	NA	CASSQQGAITSGSYEQYF	TGTGCCAGCAGTCAACAGGGGGCCATCACTAGCGGCTCCTACGAGCAGTACTTC
TRBJ2-5	TRBV29-1	NA	NA	CSVEGSFHEQYF	TGCAGCGTTGAAGGTAGCTTCCATGAGCAGTACTTC
TRBJ2-1	TRBV30	NA	NA	CAWSPGYNEQFF	TGTGCCTGGAGTCCAGGGTACAATGAGCAGTTCTTC
TRBJ1-2	TRBV11-2	NA	NA	CASSLAGSSYGYTF	TGTGCCAGCAGTCTAGCGGGGTCCTCCTATGGCTACACCTTC
TRBJ2-7	TRBV15	NA	NA	CATSRGLSNEQYF	TGTGCCACCAGCAGAGGATTATCGAACGAGCAGTACTTC
TRBJ1-3	TRBV30	NA	NA	CAWGDPESSGNTIYF	TGTGCCTGGGGGGACCCAGAGAGCTCTGGAAACACCATATATTTT
TRBJ2-2	TRBV7-8	few	TRBD2	CASSPFSGGAAGELFF	TGTGCCAGCAGCCCCTTTAGCGGGGGGGCGGCCGGGGAGCTGTTTTTT
TRBJ1-2	TRBV6-5	NA	NA	CASSYSETYGYTF	TGTGCCAGCAGTTACTCGGAGACTTATGGCTACACCTTC
TRBJ2-7	TRBV11-2	NA	TRBD1	CASSQSYGQGANTYEQYF	TGTGCCAGCAGCCAAAGCTACGGACAGGGGGCTAACACCTACGAGCAGTACTTC
TRBJ2-6	TRBV4-2	NA	TRBD1	CASSFTGQGAGANVLTF	TGTGCCAGCAGCTTTACTGGACAGGGGGCTGGGGCCAACGTCCTGACTTTC
TRBJ1-5	TRBV7-2	NA	NA	CASSPRGDGGQPQHF	TGTGCCAGCAGCCCCCGAGGCGACGGGGGTCAGCCCCAGCATTTT
TRBJ1-2	TRBV25-1	NA	NA	CASSGGGYGYTF	TGTGCCAGCAGTGGTGGGGGGTATGGCTACACCTTC
TRBJ1-1	TRBV19	NA	NA	CASSIRGAEAFF	TGTGCCAGTAGTATTCGGGGGGCTGAAGCTTTCTTT
TRBJ1-1	TRBV30	few	NA	CAWSQGNTEAFF	TGTGCCTGGAGTCAAGGTAACACTGAAGCTTTCTTT
TRBJ1-4	TRBV7-2	few	NA	CASSPGSDSSIRKLFF	TGTGCCAGCAGCCCCGGGTCCGACAGTTCAATACGAAAACTGTTTTTT
TRBJ2-7	TRBV4-1	NA	NA	CASSSVFSEQYF	TGCGCCAGCAGCTCAGTCTTTAGCGAGCAGTACTTC
TRBJ1-2	TRBV30	NA	TRBD1	CAWSSQGDGYTF	TGTGCCTGGAGCTCCCAGGGGGATGGCTACACCTTC
TRBJ2-3	TRBV6-6	NA	NA	CASSYGTDTQYF	TGTGCCAGCAGTTATGGGACAGATACGCAGTATTTT
TRBJ2-3	TRBV30	few	TRBD2	CAWSPAGGPTDTQYF	TGTGCCTGGAGCCCAGCGGGGGGGCCAACAGATACGCAGTATTTT
TRBJ2-2	TRBV29-1	NA	NA	CSVASGSGELFF	TGCAGCGTTGCCTCAGGGTCCGGGGAGCTGTTTTTT
TRBJ2-2	TRBV7-2	NA	NA	CASSLAAAGAANTGELFF	TGTGCCAGCAGCTTAGCTGCGGCGGGGGCGGCGAACACCGGGGAGCTGTTTTTT
TRBJ2-1	TRBV29-1	NA	NA	CSTRQYNEQFF	TGCAGCACCCGACAGTACAATGAGCAGTTCTTC
TRBJ2-3	TRBV27	few	NA	CASSPGFRQYF	TGTGCCAGCAGCCCGGGTTTTAGGCAGTATTTT
TRBJ2-7	TRBV4-1	once	NA	CASSQEASLSYEQYF	TGCGCCAGCAGCCAAGAGGCCAGCCTCTCCTACGAGCAGTACTTC
TRBJ2-2	TRBV4-3	NA	NA	CASSTWGQTGELFF	TGCGCCAGTAGTACCTGGGGGCAGACCGGGGAGCTGTTTTTT
TRBJ2-7	TRBV5-1	few	TRBD1	CASSLTGDAYEQYF	TGCGCCAGCAGCCTCACAGGGGACGCCTACGAGCAGTACTTC